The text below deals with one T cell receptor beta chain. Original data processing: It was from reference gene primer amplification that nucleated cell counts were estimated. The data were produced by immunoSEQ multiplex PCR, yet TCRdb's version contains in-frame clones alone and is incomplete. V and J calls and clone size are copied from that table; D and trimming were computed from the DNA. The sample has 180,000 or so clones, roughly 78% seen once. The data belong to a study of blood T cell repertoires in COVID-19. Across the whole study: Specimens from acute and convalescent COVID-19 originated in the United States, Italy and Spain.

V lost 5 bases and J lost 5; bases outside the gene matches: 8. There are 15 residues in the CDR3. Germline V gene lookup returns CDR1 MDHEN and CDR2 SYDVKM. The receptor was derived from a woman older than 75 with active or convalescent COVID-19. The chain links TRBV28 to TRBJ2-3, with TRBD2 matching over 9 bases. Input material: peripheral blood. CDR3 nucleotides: TGTGCCAGCAGTGGGCGGGGGGGCTTTGGAGATACGCAGTATTTT. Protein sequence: CASSGRGGFGDTQYF.